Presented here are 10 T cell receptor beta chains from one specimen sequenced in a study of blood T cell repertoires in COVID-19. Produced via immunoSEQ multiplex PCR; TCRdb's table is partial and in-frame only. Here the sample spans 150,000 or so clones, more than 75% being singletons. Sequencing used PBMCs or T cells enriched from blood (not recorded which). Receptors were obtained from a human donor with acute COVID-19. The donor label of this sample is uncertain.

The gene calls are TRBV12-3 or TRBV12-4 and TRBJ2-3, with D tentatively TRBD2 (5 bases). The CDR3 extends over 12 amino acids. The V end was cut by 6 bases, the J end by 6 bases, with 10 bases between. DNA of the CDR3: TGTGCCAGCAGAGGACTGTCTGATACGCAGTATTTT. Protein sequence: CASRGLSDTQYF.

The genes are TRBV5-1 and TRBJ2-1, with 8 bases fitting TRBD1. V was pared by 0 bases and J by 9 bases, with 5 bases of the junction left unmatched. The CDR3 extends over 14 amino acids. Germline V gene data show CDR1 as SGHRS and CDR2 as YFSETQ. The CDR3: CASSLGQGWSEQFF. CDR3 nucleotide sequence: TGCGCCAGCAGCTTGGGACAGGGGTGGAGTGAGCAGTTCTTC.

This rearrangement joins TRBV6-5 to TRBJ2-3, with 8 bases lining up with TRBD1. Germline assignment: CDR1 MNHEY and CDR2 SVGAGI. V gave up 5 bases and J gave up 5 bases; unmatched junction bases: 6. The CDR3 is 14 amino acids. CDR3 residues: CASSPGQALDTQYF. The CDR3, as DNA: TGTGCCAGCAGTCCGGGACAGGCTTTAGATACGCAGTATTTT.

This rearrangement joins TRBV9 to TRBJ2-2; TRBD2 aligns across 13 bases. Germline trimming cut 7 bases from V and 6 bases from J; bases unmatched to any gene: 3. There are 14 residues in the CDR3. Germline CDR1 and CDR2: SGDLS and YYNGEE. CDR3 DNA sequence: TGTGCCAGCCGACTAGCGGGGGGTTCCGGGGAGCTGTTTTTT. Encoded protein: CASRLAGGSGELFF.

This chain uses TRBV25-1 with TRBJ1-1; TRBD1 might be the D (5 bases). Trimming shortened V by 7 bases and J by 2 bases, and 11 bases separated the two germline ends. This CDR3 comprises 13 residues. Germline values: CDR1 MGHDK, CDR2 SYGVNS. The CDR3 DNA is TGTGCCAGCAAATTCGGGGGAAACACTGAAGCTTTCTTT. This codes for CASKFGGNTEAFF.

The CDR3 DNA reads as TGTGCCAGCAGCCCCAACGGGGGGGCCCCAGATACGCAGTATTTT. Translation gives CASSPNGGAPDTQYF. This chain uses TRBV7-8 with TRBJ2-3; 8 positions agree with TRBD2. V lost 5 bases and J lost 4; bases outside the gene matches: 8. The CDR3 is 15 amino acids. CDR1 and CDR2 (germline): SGHVS, FQNEAQ.

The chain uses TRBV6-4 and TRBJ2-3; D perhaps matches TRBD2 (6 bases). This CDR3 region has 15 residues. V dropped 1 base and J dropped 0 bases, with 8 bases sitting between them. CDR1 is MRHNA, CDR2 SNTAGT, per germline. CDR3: CASSDYGLSTDTQYF. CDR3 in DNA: TGTGCCAGCAGTGACTACGGACTAAGCACAGATACGCAGTATTTT.

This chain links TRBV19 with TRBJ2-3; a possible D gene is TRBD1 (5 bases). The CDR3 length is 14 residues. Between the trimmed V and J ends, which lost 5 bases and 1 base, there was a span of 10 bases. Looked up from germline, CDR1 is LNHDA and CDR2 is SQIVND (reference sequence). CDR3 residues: CASSQSRGTDTQYF. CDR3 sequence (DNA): TGTGCCAGTAGTCAGAGCAGGGGCACAGATACGCAGTATTTT.

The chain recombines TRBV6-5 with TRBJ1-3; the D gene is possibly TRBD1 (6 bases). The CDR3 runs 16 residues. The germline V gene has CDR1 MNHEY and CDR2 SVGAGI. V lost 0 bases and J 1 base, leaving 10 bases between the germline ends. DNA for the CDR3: TGTGCCAGCAGTTACTCCGGGACACCGTCTGGAAACACCATATATTTT. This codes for CASSYSGTPSGNTIYF.

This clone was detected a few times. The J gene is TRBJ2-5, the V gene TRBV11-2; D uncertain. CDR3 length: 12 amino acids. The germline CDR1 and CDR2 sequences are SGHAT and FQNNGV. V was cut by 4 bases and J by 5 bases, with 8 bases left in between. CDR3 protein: CASSSPVETQYF. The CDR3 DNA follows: TGTGCCAGCAGCTCGCCGGTCGAGACCCAGTACTTC.